Below are 24 T cell receptor beta chains sequenced from a single sample in a study of CD8+ T cells in alopecia areata. Treatment denoted: oral pan-JAK inhibitor, 5-10 mg twice daily. Isolated RNA was reverse transcribed into cDNA used as the sequencing template. The data were produced by immunoSEQ multiplex PCR, yet TCRdb's version contains in-frame clones alone and is incomplete. This sample has roughly 110,000 clones, with roughly three fifths found just once. This material consisted of CD4+ T cells sorted from blood, taken at week 24, from a patient treated with tofacitinib. The receptors here all came from a human donor with alopecia areata.

This clone was picked up a small number of times. The V and J genes are TRBV19 and TRBJ2-3; the D is unclear. The CDR3 length is 12 residues. V was pared by 4 bases and J by 8 bases, with 10 bases between. Germline V gene data show CDR1 as LNHDA and CDR2 as SQIVND (reference sequence). The CDR3 DNA is TGTGCCAGTAGTACCTCGACGGGTACGCAGTATTTT. Its protein is CASSTSTGTQYF. Combining the CDR3 with reference TRBV19 and TRBJ2-3 gives the whole variable domain DGGITQSPKYLFRKEGQNVTLSCEQNLNHDAMYWYRQDPGQGLRLIYYSQIVNDFQKGDIAEGYSVSREKKESFPLTVTSAQKNPTAFYLCASSTSTGTQYFGPGTRLTVL.

DNA for the CDR3: TGTGCCAGCAGTTTGATCGGGTACAATGAGCAGTTCTTC. It specifies CASSLIGYNEQFF. The chain recombines TRBV5-4 with TRBJ2-1; no firm D call. The CDR3 covers 13 residues. Trimming shortened V by 5 bases and J by 4 bases, and 10 bases separated the two germline ends. Germline CDR1 reads SGHNT; CDR2 reads YYREEE (reference sequence).

The rearrangement joins TRBV6-5 to TRBJ2-7, with D perhaps TRBD1 (6 bases). Trimming removed 0 bases at V and 3 bases at J, with 15 bases between. The CDR3 sequence is 16 residues long. CDR1 and CDR2 from the germline V gene are MNHEY and SVGAGI. The CDR3: CASSYSIGQGFYEQYF. The DNA of the CDR3 is TGTGCCAGCAGTTACTCGATAGGGCAGGGGTTCTACGAGCAGTACTTC.

A few counts support this clone. The chain uses TRBV29-1 and TRBJ2-7; D is perhaps TRBD1 (5 bases). From germline, CDR1 is SQVTM and CDR2 ANQGSEA. The CDR3 contains 14 residues. V was clipped by 3 bases and J by 1 base, with 13 bases between them. CDR3 in DNA: TGCAGCGTTGATCTTCCAGGGTTATCCTACGAGCAGTACTTC. As protein: CSVDLPGLSYEQYF.

The chain uses TRBV30 and TRBJ2-3; TRBD2 might be the D (6 bases). Germline-derived CDR1 and CDR2 are GTSNPN and SVGIG (reference sequence). The CDR3 loop spans 13 amino acids. Trimming removed 4 bases at V and 3 bases at J, with 11 bases between. This CDR3 reads CAWTGVGTDTQYF. The DNA of the CDR3 is TGTGCCTGGACGGGGGTAGGGACAGATACGCAGTATTTT. Complete variable domain (other parts from reference TRBV30 and TRBJ2-3): SQTIHQWPATLVQPVGSPLSLECTVEGTSNPNLYWYRQAAGRGLQLLFYSVGIGQISSEVPQNLSASRPQDRQFILSSKKLLLSDSGFYLCAWTGVGTDTQYFGPGTRLTVL.

The chain joins TRBV5-4 to TRBJ2-3; D is unclear. CDR3 length: 15 amino acids. Trimming took 1 base from V and 6 from J, leaving 15 bases between them. The germline V gene encodes CDR1 SGHNT and CDR2 YYREEE (reference sequence). Written as DNA, the CDR3 is TGTGCCAGCAGCTTGACTGCAGGCCTCGGTGATACGCAGTATTTT. This codes for CASSLTAGLGDTQYF. Based on the CDR3 plus reference TRBV5-4 and TRBJ2-3, the full variable domain is ETGVTQSPTHLIKTRGQQVTLRCSSQSGHNTVSWYQQALGQGPQFIFQYYREEENGRGNFPPRFSGLQFPNYSSELNVNALELDDSALYLCASSLTAGLGDTQYFGPGTRLTVL.

This chain uses TRBV5-6 with TRBJ1-1; 8 bases map to TRBD1. J was trimmed by 1 base and V by 4 bases; bases with no gene match: 6. Germline V gives CDR1 SGHDT, CDR2 YYEEEE. The CDR3 length is 15 residues. The CDR3 DNA reads as TGTGCCAGCAGCGGTTGGGGACAGGCGAACACTGAAGCTTTCTTT. Translating gives CASSGWGQANTEAFF.

This clone turned up a few times. The chain employs TRBV7-2 and TRBJ2-7, with D unclear. V was clipped by 6 bases and J by 3 bases, with 9 bases between them. CDR1 is SGHTA and CDR2 is FQGNSA in the germline V gene. The CDR3 is 12 amino acids. CDR3 DNA sequence: TGTGCCAGCAGGGACGACCTCTACGAGCAGTACTTC. This gives the protein CASRDDLYEQYF. The variable domain in full, with the rest retrieved from reference TRBV7-2 and TRBJ2-7, is GAGVSQSPSNKVTEKGKDVELRCDPISGHTALYWYRQSLGQGLEFLIYFQGNSAPDKSGLPSDRFSAERTGGSVSTLTIQRTQQEDSAVYLCASRDDLYEQYFGPGTRLTVT.

This sequence joins TRBV4-3 and TRBJ2-1; 14 bases match TRBD2. The J segment lost 1 base and the V segment lost 1 base, leaving 6 bases of the junction unmatched. The CDR3 runs 19 residues. Germline loops: CDR1 LGHNA, CDR2 YSLEER. The CDR3, as DNA: TGCGCCAGCAGCCAAGCGACTAGCGGGGGGGCCTTGTCCTACAATGAGCAGTTCTTC. This gives the protein CASSQATSGGALSYNEQFF.

This chain links TRBV18 with TRBJ2-5; D is unclear. CDR3 length: 14 amino acids. The germline V gene encodes CDR1 KGHSH and CDR2 LQKENI. V dropped 0 bases and J dropped 1 base, with 6 bases sitting between them. This CDR3 is CASSPPGRQETQYF. In DNA, the CDR3 is TGTGCCAGCTCACCACCTGGGCGCCAAGAGACCCAGTACTTC.

The genes are TRBV2 and TRBJ1-2; 7 positions agree with TRBD1. The CDR3 contains 13 residues. Germline-derived CDR1 and CDR2 are SNHLY and FYNNEI. V trimming: 3 bases; J trimming: 6 bases; junction bases outside the gene matches: 4. The chain's CDR3 is CASSEKGGHGYTF. For the CDR3, the DNA is TGTGCCAGCAGTGAGAAAGGGGGCCATGGCTACACCTTC.

The chain employs TRBV29-1 and TRBJ2-7; TRBD1 agrees at 8 bases. The germline CDR1 and CDR2 sequences are SQVTM and ANQGSEA. Trimming at V came to 5 bases and at J to 4 bases, leaving 4 bases not matched to a gene. This CDR3 region has 12 residues. CDR3 DNA sequence: TGCAGCGTTACAGGGGGGACGTACGAGCAGTACTTC. Translation gives CSVTGGTYEQYF.

The chain is built from TRBV6-5 and TRBJ2-1; 11 nucleotides match TRBD2. The V and J ends lost 0 bases and 9 bases, in that order; junction bases with no gene match: 7. CDR3 length: 16 amino acids. Germline CDR1 is MNHEY and CDR2 is SVGAGI. CDR3 sequence reads: CASSYSITSGGFEQFF. The DNA of the CDR3 is TGTGCCAGCAGTTACTCGATTACTAGCGGGGGTTTTGAGCAGTTCTTC.

This chain uses TRBV5-6 with TRBJ2-1; D may be TRBD1 or TRBD2 (5 bases each). Trimming took off 4 bases at V and 9 bases at J, with 20 bases between the two ends. This CDR3 is 15 amino acids long. Germline CDR1 is SGHDT and CDR2 is YYEEEE. The CDR3 DNA sequence: TGTGCCAGCAGCCTGAGGGACGCCTTGGTCGGTGAGCAGTTCTTC. Translated: CASSLRDALVGEQFF.

In DNA form, the CDR3 reads TGTGCCAGCTCGGATAGCGGGGCCACAGATACGCAGTATTTT. Amino acid sequence: CASSDSGATDTQYF. The chain couples TRBV9 to TRBJ2-3; 8 positions agree with TRBD2. The J segment lost 2 bases and the V segment lost 7 bases, leaving 6 bases of the junction unmatched. The CDR3 length is 14 residues. Germline V CDR1 and CDR2: SGDLS, YYNGEE. Full variable domain (outside the CDR3, taken from reference TRBV9 and TRBJ2-3): DSGVTQTPKHLITATGQRVTLRCSPRSGDLSVYWYQQSLDQGLQFLIQYYNGEERAKGNILERFSAQQFPDLHSELNLSSLELGDSALYFCASSDSGATDTQYFGPGTRLTVL.

The chain couples TRBV5-1 to TRBJ1-2; no definite D call. The CDR3 has 12 residues. CDR1 SGHRS and CDR2 YFSETQ come from the germline V gene. The germline V and J ends were trimmed by 3 bases and 0 bases, with 3 bases remaining between them. The CDR3 reads CASSSTNYGYTF. For the CDR3, the DNA is TGCGCCAGCAGCTCGACTAACTATGGCTACACCTTC.

This clone came up a few times. This chain links TRBV29-1 with TRBJ1-2; D unclear. The length of the CDR3 is 10 residues. V lost 5 bases, J lost 3 bases, and 4 bases lay in between. CDR1 SQVTM and CDR2 ANQGSEA come from the germline V gene. The CDR3 region is CSVLDYGYTF. The DNA of the CDR3 is TGCAGCGTTTTAGACTATGGCTACACCTTC.

In its sample, this clone was seen a few times. The rearrangement uses TRBV6-1 and TRBJ2-4; D is undetermined. Deletions cut 1 base from V and 2 bases from J, with 21 bases between. The CDR3 sequence is 19 residues long. From germline, CDR1 is MNHNS and CDR2 SASEGT. The DNA of the CDR3 is TGTGCCAGCAGTGAAGATTTGGTCGGATCGGCCAGACCCAAAAACATTCAGTACTTC. Translating it yields CASSEDLVGSARPKNIQYF.

The chain joins TRBV15 to TRBJ2-5, with no clear D. Germline V CDR1 and CDR2: LNHNV, YYDKDF (reference sequence). This CDR3 contains 12 residues. Trimming took 0 bases from V and 5 from J, leaving 4 bases between them. CDR3 coding DNA: TGTGCCACCAGCAGAGATTCCGAGACCCAGTACTTC. It translates to CATSRDSETQYF.

Only a few counts were recorded for this clone. The J gene is TRBJ2-7, the V gene TRBV6-5; TRBD1 is a possible D gene (7 bases). Looked up from germline, CDR1 is MNHEY and CDR2 is SVGAGI. V gave up 2 bases and J gave up 0 bases, with 14 bases separating them. This CDR3 is built from 16 residues. CDR3 DNA sequence: TGTGCCAGCAGTTACGGCTCAGGGGGGCCCTCCTACGAGCAGTACTTC. Translation gives CASSYGSGGPSYEQYF.

The CDR3 is CAWSRLGSSYEQYF. DNA of the CDR3: TGTGCCTGGAGTAGGCTGGGGTCGTCCTACGAGCAGTACTTC. The rearrangement joins TRBV30 to TRBJ2-7; D unresolved. The length of the CDR3 is 14 residues. With 2 bases removed from V and 1 base from J, the gap between germline ends came to 12 bases. CDR1 and CDR2 (germline): GTSNPN, SVGIG (reference sequence).

V is TRBV6-5 and J is TRBJ2-5; D call uncertain. Trimming took off 0 bases at V and 4 bases at J, with 6 bases between the two ends. The CDR3 is made up of 13 amino acids. The germline CDR1 and CDR2 sequences are MNHEY and SVGAGI. The CDR3 spells CASSYSTGETQYF. CDR3 coding DNA: TGTGCCAGCAGTTACTCGACGGGAGAGACCCAGTACTTC.

The chain employs TRBV2 and TRBJ1-1; D is ambiguous. V lost 7 bases and J 3 bases, leaving 12 bases between the germline ends. In germline, CDR1 is SNHLY, CDR2 FYNNEI. The CDR3 extends over 13 amino acids. The CDR3 region is CASIEALDTEAFF. The CDR3 DNA follows: TGTGCCAGCATCGAGGCTTTGGACACTGAAGCTTTCTTT.

This chain uses TRBV19 with TRBJ1-2; D is ambiguous. Trimming cost V 6 bases and J 3 bases, with 14 bases left between them. This CDR3 spans 14 amino acids. Germline V gene lookup returns CDR1 LNHDA and CDR2 SQIVND (reference sequence). The CDR3: CASRTGKGYYGYTF. DNA of the CDR3: TGTGCCAGTAGGACCGGCAAGGGATACTATGGCTACACCTTC.